A single sample is the source of the 32 T cell receptor beta chains below, sequenced in a study of human T cells and chemical hapten exposure. TCRdb ran MiXCR on the RACE reads and lists one entry per CDR3 protein. The table includes tens of thousands of distinct CDR3 sequences, approximately 12% detected once. Time point specified: patch test 1, 2 weeks after DPC sensitization. Treatment noted: therapeutic diphenylcyclopropenone sensitization with weekly scalp DPC. The source material was whole blood, sampled in connection with sensitization to the hapten diphenylcyclopropenone (DPC). The receptors here all came from a woman between 55 and 75 years old with alopecia areata. Some clones in this sample may be carry-over from other donors' samples.

This clonotype was counted at least ten times. This chain uses TRBV12-3 or TRBV12-4 with TRBJ2-1, with D perhaps TRBD1 or TRBD2 (6 bases each). The V gene lost 6 bases and the J gene lost 2 bases, with 14 bases spanning the gap. This CDR3 is 15 amino acids long. The CDR3 sequence: CASSTGAGPYNEQFF. The CDR3 coding sequence is TGTGCCAGCAGCACGGGGGCAGGACCCTACAATGAGCAGTTCTTC.

This chain uses TRBV4-1 with TRBJ2-7; D is possibly TRBD2 (6 bases). Trimming took off 0 bases at V and 3 bases at J, with 12 bases between the two ends. This CDR3 has 15 residues. Per germline, CDR1 MGHRA and CDR2 YSYEKL. This CDR3 reads CASSQDRRGIYEQYF. In DNA form, the CDR3 reads TGCGCCAGCAGCCAAGATCGGAGGGGAATCTACGAGCAGTACTTC.

This clonotype was recorded at least ten times. One junction end does not reproduce the germline sequence, and a read error may be involved. This chain uses TRBV7-7 with TRBJ2-5; D is perhaps TRBD1 (5 bases). CDR1 SSHAT and CDR2 FNYEAQ come from the germline V gene (reference sequence). This CDR3 is built from 14 residues. DNA for the CDR3: TGTGCTAGCAGCCCTTCCAGGGTGCAAGAGACCCAGTACTTC. Translation gives CASSPSRVQETQYF.

The sample holds a few counts of this clonotype. The V call is TRBV3-1, the J call TRBJ2-1, with 15 bases identical to TRBD2. There are 15 residues in the CDR3. The V and J ends lost 4 bases and 8 bases, in that order; junction bases with no gene match: 3. CDR1 and CDR2 from the germline V gene are LGHDT and YNNKEL (reference sequence). The CDR3 DNA follows: TGTGCCAGCAGCCGGGGACTAGCGGGGGGATATGAGCAGTTCTTC. Translation: CASSRGLAGGYEQFF.

The chain recombines TRBV11-1 with TRBJ2-5; no clear D gene. Between the trimmed V and J ends, which lost 4 bases and 2 bases, there was a span of 8 bases. CDR3 length equals 13 residues. Germline values: CDR1 SGHAT, CDR2 FQDESV (reference sequence). The CDR3 region has the DNA TGTGCCAGCAGCTCTTTGGTTCAAGAGACCCAGTACTTC. This sequence encodes CASSSLVQETQYF. Based on the CDR3 plus reference TRBV11-1 and TRBJ2-5, the full variable domain is EAEVAQSPRYKITEKSQAVAFWCDPISGHATLYWYRQILGQGPELLVQFQDESVVDDSQLPKDRFSAERLKGVDSTLKIQPAELGDSAMYLCASSSLVQETQYFGPGTRLLVL.

This clonotype was detected ten times or more. The genes are TRBV6-5 and TRBJ1-2; a weak D match, TRBD1 (6 bases). V was clipped by 0 bases and J by 4 bases, with 12 bases between them. This CDR3 has 15 residues. Germline assignment: CDR1 MNHEY and CDR2 SVGAGI. CDR3 residues: CASSYSRGQTYGYTF. The CDR3 bases are TGTGCCAGCAGTTACTCGAGAGGACAGACCTATGGCTACACCTTC.

The rearrangement links TRBV20-1 to TRBJ1-2, with 7 bases that match TRBD1. The germline V gene encodes CDR1 DFQATT and CDR2 SNEGSKA (reference sequence). The CDR3 is made up of 13 amino acids. Trimming removed 0 bases from V and 4 bases from J; junction bases left unmatched: 2. CDR3 coding DNA: TGCAGTGCTAGAGATCAGGGGGTCTATGGCTACACCTTC. Protein sequence: CSARDQGVYGYTF.

This clonotype was detected ten times or more. The CDR3 nucleotides read TGTGCCACCAGTCAAGCGGGGGCGGACAACAATGAGCAGTTCTTC. Residues: CATSQAGADNNEQFF. This chain uses TRBV24-1 with TRBJ2-1; 8 positions agree with TRBD2. Trimming took 6 bases from V and 5 from J; bases not matched to a gene: 8. This CDR3 region has 15 residues. CDR1 and CDR2 from the germline V gene are KGHDR and SFDVKD.

There are many counts of this clonotype. The chain carries TRBV5-4 and TRBJ1-6; no definite D call. CDR3 length: 15 amino acids. Between the trimmed V and J ends, which lost 6 bases and 4 bases, there was a span of 14 bases. Germline values: CDR1 SGHNT, CDR2 YYREEE (reference sequence). The CDR3 DNA sequence: TGTGCCAGCACCACCGGTGACGGGTATAATTCACCCCTCCACTTT. Protein: CASTTGDGYNSPLHF.

V and J are TRBV18 and TRBJ2-1; D uncertain. This CDR3 region has 14 residues. Germline V gives CDR1 KGHSH, CDR2 LQKENI. Trimming cost V 2 bases and J 5 bases, with 10 bases left between them. For the CDR3, the DNA is TGTGCCAGCTCACCAGTCGGGCCCCACAATGAGCAGTTCTTC. Translated: CASSPVGPHNEQFF.

The CDR3 DNA sequence: TGTGCCAGCAGCGGGACAGGGCCCGGGGAGCTGTTTTTT. Residues: CASSGTGPGELFF. V usage is TRBV7-3 and J usage is TRBJ2-2; 9 bases line up with TRBD1. The V segment lost 5 bases and the J segment 6 bases; nucleotides outside the gene matches: 1. This CDR3 contains 13 residues. Germline CDR1 SGHTA, CDR2 FQGTGA.

In its sample, this clonotype was seen many times. V is TRBV11-3 and J is TRBJ2-2, with D hard to call. V shed 1 base and J shed 6 bases, with 9 bases lying between them. Germline V gene sequence: CDR1 SGHNT, CDR2 YENEEA. This CDR3 is built from 14 residues. Here the CDR3 DNA reads TGTGCCAGCAGCTTAGGTTTCCAGGCCGGGGAGCTGTTTTTT. Amino acid sequence: CASSLGFQAGELFF.

This chain links TRBV20-1 with TRBJ1-2; 7 nucleotides align to TRBD1. Germline CDR1 reads DFQATT; CDR2 reads SNEGSKA (reference sequence). The V segment lost 1 base and the J segment 0 bases; nucleotides outside the gene matches: 14. The CDR3 runs to 18 residues. The CDR3 region is CSARVRPGQNNPNYGYTF. The DNA of the CDR3 is TGCAGTGCTAGAGTCCGACCGGGACAGAACAACCCTAACTATGGCTACACCTTC.

This clonotype has only a few counts. This chain connects TRBV12-5 to TRBJ1-1; 9 bases fit TRBD1. CDR1 LGHNT and CDR2 FRNRAP come from the germline V gene. The CDR3 is 14 residues long. The V and J ends lost 2 bases and 3 bases, in that order; junction bases with no gene match: 1. The CDR3 region has the DNA TGTGCTAGTGGTTTGACAGGGGGCTACACTGAAGCTTTCTTT. Translation gives CASGLTGGYTEAFF.

This clonotype was seen more than once but under ten times. This may arise from a read error, as a much more abundant clone is one base away. The chain links TRBV10-3 to TRBJ2-7; 7 bases are a match to TRBD1. The V gene's germline CDR1 is ENHRY and CDR2 SYGVKD. Trimming took 6 bases from V and 0 from J; bases not matched to a gene: 2. This CDR3 contains 13 residues. This CDR3 reads CAISRDSSYEQYF. CDR3 in DNA: TGTGCCATCAGCCGGGACAGCTCCTACGAGCAGTACTTC.

In this sample, this clonotype turned up many times. The chain carries TRBV20-1 and TRBJ2-7, with TRBD1 matching over 9 bases. The CDR3 covers 14 residues. CDR1 is DFQATT and CDR2 is SNEGSKA in the germline V gene (reference sequence). V was clipped by 5 bases and J by 2 bases; unmatched bases: 7. CDR3 coding DNA: TGCAGTGCTGGGGGGACAGGGAATCCCTACGAGCAGTACTTC. The encoded protein is CSAGGTGNPYEQYF.

Ten or more counts support this clonotype. This sequence joins TRBV7-6 and TRBJ2-3; D possibly corresponds to TRBD1 (8 bases). The length of the CDR3 is 14 residues. V was pared by 5 bases and J by 8 bases, with 17 bases between. Germline V lookup: CDR1 SGHVS, CDR2 FNYEAQ. Here the CDR3 reads CASSRTDREGTQYF. DNA for the CDR3: TGTGCCAGCAGCCGCACGGACAGGGAGGGTACGCAGTATTTT.

The J gene is TRBJ2-3, the V gene TRBV7-3; 14 nucleotides agree with TRBD2. The CDR3 extends over 18 amino acids. The germline CDR1 and CDR2 sequences are SGHTA and FQGTGA. The V and J ends lost 1 base and 5 bases, in that order; junction bases with no gene match: 8. The CDR3 coding sequence is TGTGCCAGCAGCTTAAATCCCTGGACTAGCGGGGGGTTAGATACGCAGTATTTT. Protein: CASSLNPWTSGGLDTQYF.

The rearrangement joins TRBV20-1 to TRBJ2-3; no definite D call. V was shortened by 6 bases and J by 7 bases, with 11 bases between the two germline ends. CDR1 is DFQATT and CDR2 is SNEGSKA in the germline V gene (reference sequence). This CDR3 is 11 amino acids long. The CDR3 DNA follows: TGCAGTGCGTCGTTGGGAAATACGCAGTATTTT. This sequence encodes CSASLGNTQYF.

This clonotype was found many times. The CDR3 loop is CASSVAWRNTEAFF. CDR3 coding DNA: TGTGCCAGCAGCGTAGCTTGGAGGAACACTGAAGCTTTCTTT. The chain carries TRBV9 and TRBJ1-1; no clear D. The CDR3 is made up of 14 amino acids. V was pared by 0 bases and J by 1 base, with 7 bases between. Germline V gene lookup returns CDR1 SGDLS and CDR2 YYNGEE.

This clonotype was observed at least ten times. The chain combines TRBV14 with TRBJ2-5; D remains ambiguous. V was trimmed by 4 bases and J by 5 bases, leaving 14 bases between them. This CDR3 has 14 amino acids. CDR1 is SGHDN and CDR2 is FVKESK in the germline V gene. The chain's CDR3 is CASSLSPRWETQYF. CDR3 DNA: TGTGCCAGCAGCCTATCTCCTCGTTGGGAGACCCAGTACTTC.

This clonotype was seen repeatedly, ten times or more. The rearrangement links TRBV5-1 to TRBJ1-1, with D unclear. The germline CDR1 and CDR2 sequences are SGHRS and YFSETQ. This CDR3 is 13 amino acids long. V lost 4 bases and J 2 bases, leaving 9 bases between the germline ends. DNA of the CDR3: TGCGCCAGCAGCGGGCAGACAAACACTGAAGCTTTCTTT. Translating gives CASSGQTNTEAFF.

This clonotype appeared a few times. This chain joins TRBV18 and TRBJ2-1, with D perhaps TRBD2 (6 bases). The CDR3 totals 17 residues. The germline V gene has CDR1 KGHSH and CDR2 LQKENI. V dropped 1 base and J dropped 2 bases, with 15 bases sitting between them. CDR3 sequence: CASSPRGTSSPYNEQFF. As DNA, the CDR3 is TGTGCCAGCTCACCACGGGGTACTAGCAGCCCCTACAATGAGCAGTTCTTC.

This clonotype showed up many times. The chain has TRBV20-1 and TRBJ1-5; D perhaps matches TRBD1 (5 bases). Trimming stripped 6 bases from V and 0 bases from J, with 15 bases between. The CDR3 loop spans 15 amino acids. In germline, CDR1 is DFQATT, CDR2 SNEGSKA (reference sequence). CDR3 coding DNA: TGCAGTGCCCCGACAGCAACTTATAGCAATCAGCCCCAGCATTTT. Translating gives CSAPTATYSNQPQHF.

This clonotype was recorded many times. This chain links TRBV11-2 with TRBJ2-5; D may be TRBD1 (6 bases). V was clipped by 0 bases and J by 3 bases, with 11 bases between them. The V gene's germline CDR1 is SGHAT and CDR2 FQNNGV. This CDR3 has 15 amino acids. As DNA, the CDR3 is TGTGCCAGCAGCTTAGATACAGGGAAGGAAGAGACCCAGTACTTC. This gives the protein CASSLDTGKEETQYF.

This clonotype came up many times. The chain couples TRBV7-6 to TRBJ1-1, with 8 bases aligning to TRBD1. There are 15 residues in the CDR3. V gave up 5 bases and J gave up 5 bases; unmatched junction bases: 10. CDR1 and CDR2 from the germline V gene are SGHVS and FNYEAQ. The CDR3 nucleotides are TGTGCCAGCAGCCTCTTGACAGGGGTGGGGACTGAAGCTTTCTTT. It encodes CASSLLTGVGTEAFF. Full variable domain (outside the CDR3, taken from reference TRBV7-6 and TRBJ1-1): GAGVSQSPRYKVTKRGQDVALRCDPISGHVSLYWYRQALGQGPEFLTYFNYEAQQDKSGLPNDRFSAERPEGSISTLTIQRTEQRDSAMYRCASSLLTGVGTEAFFGQGTRLTVV.

The chain carries TRBV6-1 and TRBJ2-7, with 8 bases that match TRBD1. J was trimmed by 4 bases and V by 2 bases; bases with no gene match: 10. From germline, CDR1 is MNHNS and CDR2 SASEGT. This CDR3 contains 16 residues. CDR3 loop: CASSETGTGYVYEQYF. CDR3 in DNA: TGTGCCAGCAGTGAAACCGGGACAGGCTATGTGTACGAGCAGTACTTC.

This clonotype was observed at least ten times. The junction differs from germline at one of its ends, possibly a read error. The J gene is TRBJ2-1, the V gene TRBV7-7; a possible D gene is TRBD1 (5 bases). The germline V gene encodes CDR1 SSHAT and CDR2 FNYEAQ (reference sequence). CDR3 length: 15 residues. This CDR3 is CASSLGFRGYNEQFF. CDR3 in DNA: TGTGCTAGCAGCTTAGGATTTAGGGGTTACAATGAGCAGTTCTTC.

This clonotype was detected ten times or more. The chain recombines TRBV7-9 with TRBJ2-3, with TRBD2 identical over 7 bases. CDR1 SEHNR and CDR2 FQNEAQ come from the germline V gene (reference sequence). The CDR3 is 15 amino acids. With V trimmed by 5 bases and J by 6 bases, 11 bases remained unmatched. DNA of the CDR3: TGTGCCAGCAGCCAGCGGGGCACAGAATCGGATACGCAGTATTTT. Protein: CASSQRGTESDTQYF.

This clonotype has a handful of counts. The J gene is TRBJ1-1, the V gene TRBV20-1; unclear D gene. The CDR3 has 11 amino acids. The germline V and J ends were trimmed by 6 bases and 1 base, with 6 bases remaining between them. The germline CDR1 and CDR2 sequences are DFQATT and SNEGSKA (reference sequence). The CDR3 sequence is CSAPQNTEAFF. The CDR3 DNA sequence: TGCAGTGCACCTCAGAACACTGAAGCTTTCTTT.

In its sample, this clonotype was seen many times. This rearrangement joins TRBV30 to TRBJ2-3; 8 bases line up with TRBD1. Trimming at V came to 0 bases and at J to 5 bases, leaving 4 bases not matched to a gene. The CDR3 runs to 14 residues. Germline V gene sequence: CDR1 GTSNPN, CDR2 SVGIG (reference sequence). CDR3 bases: TGTGCCTGGAGTGTCGGACAGGGAGAAGATACGCAGTATTTT. Translated: CAWSVGQGEDTQYF.

A few counts support this clonotype. The chain carries TRBV5-1 and TRBJ2-5; 9 nucleotides match TRBD2. The CDR3 covers 12 residues. V was pared by 7 bases and J by 4 bases, with 2 bases of the junction left unmatched. Germline-derived CDR1 and CDR2 are SGHRS and YFSETQ. The CDR3 loop reads CASATSGETQYF. Written as DNA, the CDR3 is TGCGCCAGCGCGACTAGCGGAGAGACCCAGTACTTC.